Below are 22 T cell receptor beta chains sequenced from a single sample in a study of cytomegalovirus exposure and HLA in healthy donors. The PCR used 60 Vbeta and 13 Jbeta primers. Sequencing was performed with immunoSEQ multiplex PCR; in TCRdb, only in-frame clones are kept and a portion is missing. The sample includes 270,000 or so clones, 86% of them seen just once. Sequencing was done on a sample of PBMCs. These receptors were taken from a man aged 35 to 55 in good health and CMV-seropositive.

This clone was seen a single time. Germline and junction disagree at one end, which may indicate a read error. The rearrangement uses TRBV5-4 and TRBJ2-7, with TRBD1 matching over 8 bases. Per germline, CDR1 SGHNT and CDR2 YYREEE (reference sequence). The CDR3 contains 12 residues. The CDR3 nucleotides read TGTGCCAGCAGCTCGTCCCCGGGACAGGCAAGCTTC. This translates into CASSSSPGQASF.

V is TRBV28 and J is TRBJ1-2; 10 positions agree with TRBD1. The CDR3 has 18 amino acids. The V gene end was trimmed by 5 bases and the J gene end by 4 bases; junction bases not matched to a gene: 16. Per germline, CDR1 MDHEN and CDR2 SYDVKM. CDR3 sequence (DNA): TGTGCCAGCAGTCCCCCCGGGACAGGGGTATCGTCTCGCTATGGCTACACCTTC. This codes for CASSPPGTGVSSRYGYTF.

This sequence joins TRBV5-6 and TRBJ1-3, with 7 bases fitting TRBD1. The ends lost 4 bases at V and 3 bases at J; junction bases unmatched: 4. The CDR3 consists of 14 residues. Per germline, CDR1 SGHDT and CDR2 YYEEEE. CDR3 coding DNA: TGTGCCAGCAGCGGCAGGGGGTATGGAAACACCATATATTTT. Amino acids: CASSGRGYGNTIYF.

This clone was detected only a few times. The chain combines TRBV5-1 with TRBJ1-1; 7 nucleotides agree with TRBD1. CDR1 SGHRS and CDR2 YFSETQ come from the germline V gene. There are 14 residues in the CDR3. After removal of 5 bases from V and 0 bases from J, the junction contained 4 bases not matched to a gene. The CDR3, as DNA: TGCGCCAGCAGTAGGGACAGTATGAACACTGAAGCTTTCTTT. It codes for CASSRDSMNTEAFF.

The chain is built from TRBV19 and TRBJ2-1; TRBD2 agrees at 7 bases. This CDR3 comprises 15 residues. V was clipped by 5 bases and J by 6 bases; unmatched bases: 10. Germline CDR1 is LNHDA and CDR2 is SQIVND (reference sequence). The CDR3 nucleotides are TGTGCCAGTAGTGATCTGCCCGGGACTACCAATGAGCAGTTCTTC. Translation: CASSDLPGTTNEQFF.

The chain employs TRBV29-1 and TRBJ2-2; 11 bases align to TRBD2. Trimming removed 7 bases from V and 5 bases from J; junction bases left unmatched: 6. Germline V gene sequence: CDR1 SQVTM, CDR2 ANQGSEA. CDR3 length equals 14 residues. For the CDR3, the DNA is TGCAGCGCCTCCCTAGCGGGAGGAACCGGGGAGCTGTTTTTT. Its translation: CSASLAGGTGELFF.

The chain is built from TRBV7-2 and TRBJ1-4, with 7 bases that match TRBD1. The CDR3 covers 14 residues. CDR1 is SGHTA, CDR2 FQGNSA, per germline. The junction had 4 bases not matched to a gene; V was cut back by 5 bases and J by 4 bases. Here the CDR3 DNA reads TGTGCCAGCAGCGGGACAGCGTTTAATGAAAAACTGTTTTTT. It encodes CASSGTAFNEKLFF.

The chain carries TRBV15 and TRBJ2-5, with 14 bases fitting TRBD2. TRBJ2-7 explains the end of the DNA better; the J call may be wrong. Germline V gives CDR1 LNHNV, CDR2 YYDKDF (reference sequence). The CDR3 runs to 16 residues. The CDR3 reads CATSRGTSGSVHEQYF. Here the CDR3 DNA reads TGTGCCACCAGCAGGGGGACTAGCGGGAGTGTCCACGAGCAGTACTTC.

The chain joins TRBV27 to TRBJ2-7, with D perhaps TRBD1 (5 bases). Germline V gene lookup returns CDR1 MNHEY and CDR2 SMNVEV (reference sequence). The CDR3 is made up of 14 amino acids. With 7 bases removed from V and 4 bases from J, the gap between germline ends came to 17 bases. The CDR3 sequence: CASIPRTPSYEQYF. The CDR3 DNA is TGTGCCAGCATCCCAAGGACACCTTCATACGAGCAGTACTTC.

This rearrangement joins TRBV5-1 to TRBJ2-4, with TRBD1 matching 7 bases. This CDR3 spans 13 amino acids. Unmatched junction bases numbered 8, after V lost 5 bases and J lost 9 bases. Per germline, CDR1 SGHRS and CDR2 YFSETQ. The CDR3 region is CASRRDRWGIQYF. The CDR3 nucleotides read TGCGCCAGCAGAAGGGACAGATGGGGCATTCAGTACTTC.

This clone showed up just once. The chain joins TRBV27 to TRBJ1-1; D remains unclear. The germline CDR1 and CDR2 sequences are MNHEY and SMNVEV (reference sequence). The CDR3 runs 13 residues. Trimming pared 4 bases from V and 5 bases from J, leaving 11 bases between. This CDR3 reads CASSYRVLTEAFF. The DNA of the CDR3 is TGTGCCAGCAGTTACCGGGTATTGACTGAAGCTTTCTTT.

The chain carries TRBV5-1 and TRBJ1-5; 7 bases are a match to TRBD1. Germline CDR1 and CDR2: SGHRS and YFSETQ. This CDR3 spans 16 amino acids. Germline trimming cut 4 bases from V and 0 bases from J; bases unmatched to any gene: 7. CDR3 sequence reads: CASSLEGTASNQPQHF. Written as DNA, the CDR3 is TGCGCCAGCAGCCTCGAGGGGACAGCTAGCAATCAGCCCCAGCATTTT.

The rearrangement joins TRBV2 to TRBJ1-5; D possibly corresponds to TRBD1 (6 bases). CDR1 and CDR2 from the germline V gene are SNHLY and FYNNEI. This CDR3 comprises 14 residues. Trimming shortened V by 4 bases and J by 2 bases, and 9 bases separated the two germline ends. CDR3 sequence: CASSVRGGNQPQHF. The CDR3 nucleotides are TGTGCCAGCAGTGTCAGGGGAGGCAATCAGCCCCAGCATTTT.

This clone has just a few counts. This chain connects TRBV28 to TRBJ2-1, with 7 positions matching TRBD2. The germline CDR1 and CDR2 sequences are MDHEN and SYDVKM. Trimming at V came to 5 bases and at J to 5 bases, leaving 6 bases not matched to a gene. The CDR3 covers 14 residues. As DNA, the CDR3 is TGTGCCAGCAGTCTCGGACTAGTGAACAATGAGCAGTTCTTC. Translation gives CASSLGLVNNEQFF.

V and J are TRBV5-8 and TRBJ2-2; TRBD2 matches at 8 bases. The germline CDR1 and CDR2 sequences are SGHTS and YDEGEE. Germline trimming cut 2 bases from V and 8 bases from J; bases unmatched to any gene: 11. There are 16 residues in the CDR3. CDR3 sequence (DNA): TGTGCCAGCAGCTTTCGAGCGGGAGTCTTGTCGGGGGAGCTGTTTTTT. Its protein product is CASSFRAGVLSGELFF.

This chain uses TRBV7-3 with TRBJ2-6; 7 bases line up with TRBD1. J gave up 1 base and V 5 bases, and 11 bases lay outside the gene matches. This CDR3 region has 18 residues. The germline V gene has CDR1 SGHTA and CDR2 FQGTGA. The chain's CDR3 is CASSPNRGHRSGANVLTF. CDR3 sequence (DNA): TGTGCCAGCAGCCCCAATAGGGGGCATCGGTCTGGGGCCAACGTCCTGACTTTC.

This chain connects TRBV7-9 to TRBJ2-1; 7 bases map to TRBD2. The CDR3 runs to 15 residues. The V segment lost 2 bases and the J segment 7 bases; nucleotides outside the gene matches: 8. Germline assignment: CDR1 SEHNR and CDR2 FQNEAQ (reference sequence). The DNA of the CDR3 is TGTGCCAGCAGCTTAAGGGGAACTAGCGTGAATGAGCAGTTCTTC. Its protein product is CASSLRGTSVNEQFF.

V gene TRBV29-1 combines with J gene TRBJ2-3, with 8 bases fitting TRBD2. Per germline, CDR1 SQVTM and CDR2 ANQGSEA. The CDR3 covers 13 residues. J was trimmed by 5 bases and V by 6 bases; bases with no gene match: 7. CDR3 protein: CSVPREGQDTQYF. CDR3 nucleotide sequence: TGCAGCGTCCCACGGGAGGGGCAAGATACGCAGTATTTT.

Details on this clone: The same CDR3 also results from other DNA sequences found in this sample. The rearrangement links TRBV28 to TRBJ2-3; 8 bases match TRBD2. V lost 2 bases, J lost 2 bases, and 3 bases stayed unmatched. From germline, CDR1 is MDHEN and CDR2 SYDVKM. This CDR3 is built from 15 residues. The CDR3 spells CASSLPSGLTDTQYF. In DNA, the CDR3 is TGTGCCAGCAGTTTACCTAGCGGGCTCACAGATACGCAGTATTTT.

J is TRBJ1-2 and V is TRBV6-1; D remains unclear. The germline V gene encodes CDR1 MNHNS and CDR2 SASEGT. This CDR3 region has 14 residues. The V end was cut by 0 bases, the J end by 6 bases, with 11 bases between. CDR3 residues: CASSEAGLWHGYTF. The CDR3 region has the DNA TGTGCCAGCAGTGAAGCTGGGCTTTGGCATGGCTACACCTTC.

The chain's CDR3 is CATRGSDTQYF. In nucleotides, the CDR3 is TGTGCCACTCGGGGGTCAGATACGCAGTATTTT. V is TRBV10-3 and J is TRBJ2-3; D may be TRBD2 (6 bases). The CDR3 extends over 11 amino acids. V gave up 10 bases and J gave up 4 bases, with 9 bases separating them. CDR1 and CDR2 from the germline V gene are ENHRY and SYGVKD.

The V call is TRBV4-2, the J call TRBJ2-7, with 7 bases fitting TRBD2. The germline V gene has CDR1 LGHNA and CDR2 YNFKEQ. This CDR3 comprises 16 residues. Trimming removed 0 bases from V and 5 bases from J; junction bases left unmatched: 10. The chain's CDR3 is CASSQEPERGVHEQYF. CDR3 coding DNA: TGTGCCAGCAGCCAAGAGCCGGAACGGGGGGTTCACGAGCAGTACTTC.